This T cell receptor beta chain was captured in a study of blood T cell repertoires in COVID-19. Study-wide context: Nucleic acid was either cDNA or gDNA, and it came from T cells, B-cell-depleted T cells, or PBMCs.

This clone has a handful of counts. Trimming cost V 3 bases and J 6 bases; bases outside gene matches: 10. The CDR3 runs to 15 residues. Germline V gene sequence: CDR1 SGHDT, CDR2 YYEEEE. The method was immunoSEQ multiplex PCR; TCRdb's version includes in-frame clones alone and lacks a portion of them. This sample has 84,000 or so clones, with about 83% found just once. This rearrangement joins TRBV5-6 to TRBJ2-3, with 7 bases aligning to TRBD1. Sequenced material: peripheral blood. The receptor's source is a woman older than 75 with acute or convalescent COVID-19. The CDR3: CASSWDSRVGDTQYF. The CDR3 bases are TGTGCCAGCAGCTGGGACAGTAGAGTCGGGGATACGCAGTATTTT.